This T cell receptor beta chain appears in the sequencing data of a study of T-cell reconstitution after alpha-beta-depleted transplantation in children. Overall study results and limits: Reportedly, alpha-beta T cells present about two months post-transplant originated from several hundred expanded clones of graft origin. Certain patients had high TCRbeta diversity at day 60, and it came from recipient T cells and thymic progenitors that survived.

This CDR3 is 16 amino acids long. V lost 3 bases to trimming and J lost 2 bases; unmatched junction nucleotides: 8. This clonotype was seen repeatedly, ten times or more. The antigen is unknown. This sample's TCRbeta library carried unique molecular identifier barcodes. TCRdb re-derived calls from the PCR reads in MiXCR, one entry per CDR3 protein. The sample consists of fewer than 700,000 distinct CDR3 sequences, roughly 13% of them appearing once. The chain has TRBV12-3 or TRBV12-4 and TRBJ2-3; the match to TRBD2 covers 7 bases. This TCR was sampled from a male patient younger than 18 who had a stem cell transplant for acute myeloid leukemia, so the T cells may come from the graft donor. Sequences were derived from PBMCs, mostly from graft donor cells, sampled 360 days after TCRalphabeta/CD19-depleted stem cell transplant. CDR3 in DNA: TGTGCCAGCAGTTTCAGACGGGAGGCCCCCACAGATACGCAGTATTTT. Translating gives CASSFRREAPTDTQYF.